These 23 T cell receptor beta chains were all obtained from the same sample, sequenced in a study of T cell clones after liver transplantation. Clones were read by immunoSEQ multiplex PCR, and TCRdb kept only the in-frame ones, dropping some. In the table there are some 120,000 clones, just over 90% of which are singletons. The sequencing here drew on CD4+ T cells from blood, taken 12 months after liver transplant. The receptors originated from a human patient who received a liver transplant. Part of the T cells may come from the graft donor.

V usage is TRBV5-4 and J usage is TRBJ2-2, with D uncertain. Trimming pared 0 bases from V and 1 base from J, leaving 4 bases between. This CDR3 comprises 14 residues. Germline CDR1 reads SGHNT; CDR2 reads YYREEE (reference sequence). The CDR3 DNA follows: TGTGCCAGCAGCTTGGAGCGGAACACCGGGGAGCTGTTTTTT. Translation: CASSLERNTGELFF. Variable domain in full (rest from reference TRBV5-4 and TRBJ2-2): ETGVTQSPTHLIKTRGQQVTLRCSSQSGHNTVSWYQQALGQGPQFIFQYYREEENGRGNFPPRFSGLQFPNYSSELNVNALELDDSALYLCASSLERNTGELFFGEGSRLTVL.

The CDR3 region has the DNA TGTGCCAGCTCACCAACGTTGAGCTCCTACGAGCAGTACTTC. Translation gives CASSPTLSSYEQYF. The chain joins TRBV18 to TRBJ2-7; D gene uncertain. The V and J ends lost 2 bases and 0 bases respectively, with 8 bases between them. The CDR3 totals 14 residues. The germline V gene encodes CDR1 KGHSH and CDR2 LQKENI.

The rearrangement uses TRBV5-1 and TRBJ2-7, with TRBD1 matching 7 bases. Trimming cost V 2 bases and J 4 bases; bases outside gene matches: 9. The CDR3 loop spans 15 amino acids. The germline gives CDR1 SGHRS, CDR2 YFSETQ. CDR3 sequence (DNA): TGCGCCAGCAGCTTTAGGGCAGGGGGTCAATACGAGCAGTACTTC. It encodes CASSFRAGGQYEQYF.

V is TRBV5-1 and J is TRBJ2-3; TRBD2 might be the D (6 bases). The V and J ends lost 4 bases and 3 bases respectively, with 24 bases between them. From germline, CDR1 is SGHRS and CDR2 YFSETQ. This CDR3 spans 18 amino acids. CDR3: CASSAGMGIGRGTDTQYF. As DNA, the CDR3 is TGCGCCAGCAGCGCGGGGATGGGCATAGGGCGGGGTACAGATACGCAGTATTTT.

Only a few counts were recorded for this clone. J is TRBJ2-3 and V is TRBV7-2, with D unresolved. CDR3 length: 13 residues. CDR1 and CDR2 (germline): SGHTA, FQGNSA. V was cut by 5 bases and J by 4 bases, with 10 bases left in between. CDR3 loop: CASSIGLSDTQYF. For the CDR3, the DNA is TGTGCCAGCAGCATCGGATTGTCAGATACGCAGTATTTT.

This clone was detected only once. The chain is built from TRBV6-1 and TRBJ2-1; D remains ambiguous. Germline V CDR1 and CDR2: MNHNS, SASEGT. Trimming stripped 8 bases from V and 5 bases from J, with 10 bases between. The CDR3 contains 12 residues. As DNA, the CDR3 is TGTGCCAGCGGGCTACCCCACAATGAGCAGTTCTTC. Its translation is CASGLPHNEQFF.

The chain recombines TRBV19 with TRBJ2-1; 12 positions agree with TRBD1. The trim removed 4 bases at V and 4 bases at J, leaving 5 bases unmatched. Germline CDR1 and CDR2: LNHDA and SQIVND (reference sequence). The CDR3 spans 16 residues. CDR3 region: CASSKRDRGRYNEQFF. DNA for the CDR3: TGTGCCAGTAGTAAACGGGACAGGGGGCGTTACAATGAGCAGTTCTTC.

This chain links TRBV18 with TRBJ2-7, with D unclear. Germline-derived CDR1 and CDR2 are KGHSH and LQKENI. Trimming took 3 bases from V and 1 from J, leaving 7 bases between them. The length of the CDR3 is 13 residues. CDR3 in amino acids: CASSPTASYEQYF. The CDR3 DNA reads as TGTGCCAGCTCACCCACGGCGTCCTACGAGCAGTACTTC.

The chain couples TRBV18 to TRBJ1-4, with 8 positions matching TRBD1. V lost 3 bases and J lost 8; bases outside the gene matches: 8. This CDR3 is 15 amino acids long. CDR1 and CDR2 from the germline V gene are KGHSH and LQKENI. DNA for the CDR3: TGTGCCAGCTCACCGCCGACAGGGGCCAGCGAAAAACTGTTTTTT. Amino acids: CASSPPTGASEKLFF.

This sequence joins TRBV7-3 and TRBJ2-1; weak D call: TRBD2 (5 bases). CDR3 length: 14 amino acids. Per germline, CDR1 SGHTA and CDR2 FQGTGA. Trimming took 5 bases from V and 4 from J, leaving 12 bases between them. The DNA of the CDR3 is TGTGCCAGCAGCCCGTTCCGGGAATACAATGAGCAGTTCTTC. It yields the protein CASSPFREYNEQFF.

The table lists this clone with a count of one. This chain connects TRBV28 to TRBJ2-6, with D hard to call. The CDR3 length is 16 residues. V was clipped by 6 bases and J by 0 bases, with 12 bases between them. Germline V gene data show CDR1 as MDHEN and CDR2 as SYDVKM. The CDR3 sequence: CASSLPSHSGANVLTF. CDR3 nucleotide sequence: TGTGCCAGCAGCCTACCGAGCCACTCTGGGGCCAACGTCCTGACTTTC.

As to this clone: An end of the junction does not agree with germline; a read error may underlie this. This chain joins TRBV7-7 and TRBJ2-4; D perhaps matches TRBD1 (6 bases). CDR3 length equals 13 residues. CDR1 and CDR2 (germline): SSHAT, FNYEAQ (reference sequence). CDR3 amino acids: CASSPGAGDIQYF. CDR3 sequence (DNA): TGTGCTAGCAGCCCAGGGGCCGGCGACATTCAGTACTTC.

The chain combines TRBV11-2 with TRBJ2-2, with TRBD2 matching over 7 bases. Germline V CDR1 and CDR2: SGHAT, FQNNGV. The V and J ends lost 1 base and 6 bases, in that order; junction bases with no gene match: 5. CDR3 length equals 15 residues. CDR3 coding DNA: TGTGCCAGCAGCTTAGGCGGGAGCGCCGCCGGGGAGCTGTTTTTT. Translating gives CASSLGGSAAGELFF. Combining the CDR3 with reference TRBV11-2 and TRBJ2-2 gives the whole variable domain EAGVAQSPRYKIIEKRQSVAFWCNPISGHATLYWYQQILGQGPKLLIQFQNNGVVDDSQLPKDRFSAERLKGVDSTLKIQPAKLEDSAVYLCASSLGGSAAGELFFGEGSRLTVL.

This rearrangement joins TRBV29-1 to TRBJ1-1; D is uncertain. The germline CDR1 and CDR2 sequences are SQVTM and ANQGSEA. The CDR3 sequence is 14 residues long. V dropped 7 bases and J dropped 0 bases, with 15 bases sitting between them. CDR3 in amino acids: CSASPALMNTEAFF. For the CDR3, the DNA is TGCAGCGCCTCACCCGCCCTCATGAACACTGAAGCTTTCTTT.

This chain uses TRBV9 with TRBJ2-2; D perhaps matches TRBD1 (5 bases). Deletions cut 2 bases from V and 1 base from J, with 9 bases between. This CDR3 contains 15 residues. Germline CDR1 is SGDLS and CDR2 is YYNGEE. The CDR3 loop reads CASSVRTQNTGELFF. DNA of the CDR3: TGTGCCAGCAGCGTGAGGACACAGAACACCGGGGAGCTGTTTTTT.

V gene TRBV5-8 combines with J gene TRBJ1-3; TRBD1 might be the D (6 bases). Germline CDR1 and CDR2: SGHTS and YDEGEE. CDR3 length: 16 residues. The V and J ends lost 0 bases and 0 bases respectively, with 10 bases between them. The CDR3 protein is CASSLVGGHSGNTIYF. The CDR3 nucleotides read TGTGCCAGCAGCTTGGTCGGGGGCCACTCTGGAAACACCATATATTTT.

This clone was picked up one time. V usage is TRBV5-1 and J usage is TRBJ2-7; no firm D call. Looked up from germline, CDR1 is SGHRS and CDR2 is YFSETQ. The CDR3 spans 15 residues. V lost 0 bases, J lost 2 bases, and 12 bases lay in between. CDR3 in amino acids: CASSLDGRSAYEQYF. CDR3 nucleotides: TGCGCCAGCAGCTTGGATGGCAGGTCAGCCTACGAGCAGTACTTC.

The CDR3 region has the DNA TGTGCCATCAGTGAAACGACTAGCGGGAACCCCTACGAGCAGTACTTC. Translated: CAISETTSGNPYEQYF. This rearrangement joins TRBV10-3 to TRBJ2-7; 11 positions agree with TRBD2. CDR1 and CDR2 (germline): ENHRY, SYGVKD. V dropped 3 bases and J dropped 2; count of bases not matched to a gene: 6. The CDR3 totals 16 residues.

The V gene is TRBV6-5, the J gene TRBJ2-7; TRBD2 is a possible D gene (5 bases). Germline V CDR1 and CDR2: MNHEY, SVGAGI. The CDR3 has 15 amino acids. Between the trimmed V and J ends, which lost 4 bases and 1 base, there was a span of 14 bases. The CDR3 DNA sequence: TGTGCCAGCAGTTCGAACCGGGATCTTTCCTACGAGCAGTACTTC. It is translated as CASSSNRDLSYEQYF.

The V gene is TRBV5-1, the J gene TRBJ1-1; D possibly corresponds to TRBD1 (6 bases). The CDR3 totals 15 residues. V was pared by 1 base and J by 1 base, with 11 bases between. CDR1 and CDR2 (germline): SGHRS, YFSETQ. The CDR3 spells CASSLSARGNTEAFF. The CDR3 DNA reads TGCGCCAGCAGCTTGTCCGCCAGGGGGAACACTGAAGCTTTCTTT.

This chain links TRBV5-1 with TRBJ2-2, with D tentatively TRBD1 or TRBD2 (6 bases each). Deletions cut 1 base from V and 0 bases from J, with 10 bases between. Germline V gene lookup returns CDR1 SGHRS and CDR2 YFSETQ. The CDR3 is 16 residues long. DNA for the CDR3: TGCGCCAGCAGCTTGCCCGGGGGCGCGAACACCGGGGAGCTGTTTTTT. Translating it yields CASSLPGGANTGELFF.

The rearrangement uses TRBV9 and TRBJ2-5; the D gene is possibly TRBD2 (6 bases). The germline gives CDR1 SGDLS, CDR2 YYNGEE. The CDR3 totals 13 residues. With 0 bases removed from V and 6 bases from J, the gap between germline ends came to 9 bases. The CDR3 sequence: CASSVVGRKTQYF. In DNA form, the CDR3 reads TGTGCCAGCAGCGTAGTCGGGAGAAAGACCCAGTACTTC.

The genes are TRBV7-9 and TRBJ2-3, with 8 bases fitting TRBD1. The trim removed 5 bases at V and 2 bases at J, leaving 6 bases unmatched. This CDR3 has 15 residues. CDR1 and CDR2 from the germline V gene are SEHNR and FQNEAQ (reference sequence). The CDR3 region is CASSVRTGPTDTQYF. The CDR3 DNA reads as TGTGCCAGCAGCGTCCGGACAGGGCCCACAGATACGCAGTATTTT.